This entry lists 24 T cell receptor beta chains sequenced from one sample in a study of T cells in Graves' hyperthyroidism and ophthalmopathy. TCR beta CDR3 regions were amplified from RNA transcripts. First-round RT-PCR targeting the TCR CDR3 was performed with the HTBI primer set. TCRdb fed the multiplex PCR reads into MiXCR, producing one record per CDR3 protein. The sample lists about 640,000 distinct CDR3 sequences; around 21% were seen once. The specimen was blood. The receptors originated from a man in his thirties or forties with Graves' ophthalmopathy.

This clonotype was counted once. V usage is TRBV27 and J usage is TRBJ1-2; 7 nucleotides line up with TRBD1. The junction had 6 bases not matched to a gene; V was cut back by 1 base and J by 7 bases. This CDR3 has 14 amino acids. Germline CDR1 MNHEY, CDR2 SMNVEV (reference sequence). DNA for the CDR3: TGTGCCAGCAGTTTATGGGCAGGGGGAGGTGGCTACACCTTC. Its translation: CASSLWAGGGGYTF.

This chain links TRBV10-2 with TRBJ1-4; D uncertain. V was cut by 3 bases and J by 0 bases, with 8 bases left in between. CDR3 size: 15 residues. The V gene's germline CDR1 is WSHSY and CDR2 SAAADI. The CDR3 is CASSESPATNEKLFF. CDR3 DNA sequence: TGCGCCAGCAGTGAATCTCCAGCAACTAATGAAAAACTGTTTTTT.

This clonotype appeared many times. The DNA of the CDR3 is TGCAGTGCTAGGGAGGTAGCGGGGGCCTACGAGCAGTACTTC. Protein product: CSAREVAGAYEQYF. The V call is TRBV20-1, the J call TRBJ2-7; the match to TRBD2 covers 9 bases. CDR3 size: 14 residues. The ends lost 3 bases at V and 2 bases at J; junction bases unmatched: 5. Germline values: CDR1 DFQATT, CDR2 SNEGSKA (reference sequence).

In its sample, this clonotype was seen many times. This chain connects TRBV2 to TRBJ2-3, with D possibly TRBD2 on 5 matching bases. The CDR3 runs to 15 residues. V was shortened by 4 bases and J by 2 bases, with 13 bases between the two germline ends. CDR1 is SNHLY, CDR2 FYNNEI, per germline. The CDR3 loop reads CASSALAAFTDTQYF. CDR3 sequence (DNA): TGTGCCAGCAGTGCTCTAGCAGCCTTCACAGATACGCAGTATTTT.

This clonotype appeared many times. This chain uses TRBV3-1 with TRBJ2-7; 7 positions agree with TRBD1. The CDR3 sequence is 14 residues long. From germline, CDR1 is LGHDT and CDR2 YNNKEL (reference sequence). The ends lost 5 bases at V and 5 bases at J; junction bases unmatched: 9. CDR3 protein: CASSEGTVRHEQYF. CDR3 DNA sequence: TGTGCCAGCAGCGAGGGGACAGTTCGACACGAGCAGTACTTC.

This clonotype was seen a few times. The V gene is TRBV9, the J gene TRBJ2-7; 10 bases agree with TRBD2. V was pared by 2 bases and J by 5 bases, with 7 bases of the junction left unmatched. Germline CDR1 SGDLS, CDR2 YYNGEE. This CDR3 is 15 amino acids long. This CDR3 reads CASSVSGRAIDEQYF. The CDR3 nucleotides read TGTGCCAGCAGCGTCAGCGGGAGGGCAATCGACGAGCAGTACTTC. Based on the CDR3 plus reference TRBV9 and TRBJ2-7, the full variable domain is DSGVTQTPKHLITATGQRVTLRCSPRSGDLSVYWYQQSLDQGLQFLIQYYNGEERAKGNILERFSAQQFPDLHSELNLSSLELGDSALYFCASSVSGRAIDEQYFGPGTRLTVT.

This sequence joins TRBV7-2 and TRBJ2-3, with 9 bases fitting TRBD2. Per germline, CDR1 SGHTA and CDR2 FQGNSA. This CDR3 region has 15 residues. Unmatched junction bases numbered 7, after V lost 5 bases and J lost 4 bases. CDR3 sequence: CASSALAGSSDTQYF. CDR3 DNA sequence: TGTGCCAGCAGCGCCCTAGCGGGGTCCTCAGATACGCAGTATTTT. Drawing the rest from reference TRBV7-2 and TRBJ2-3, the complete variable domain is GAGVSQSPSNKVTEKGKDVELRCDPISGHTALYWYRQSLGQGLEFLIYFQGNSAPDKSGLPSDRFSAERTGGSVSTLTIQRTQQEDSAVYLCASSALAGSSDTQYFGPGTRLTVL.

This clonotype was observed a few times. This chain joins TRBV5-6 and TRBJ2-4; D unclear. Between the trimmed V and J ends, which lost 0 bases and 1 base, there was a span of 5 bases. The CDR3 has 14 amino acids. Looked up from germline, CDR1 is SGHDT and CDR2 is YYEEEE. Here the CDR3 reads CASSLGQAKNIQYF. The CDR3 region has the DNA TGTGCCAGCAGCTTGGGGCAGGCCAAAAACATTCAGTACTTC.

This clonotype occurred many times. The CDR3 sequence: CASSSMEEQYF. The CDR3 DNA reads as TGTGCCAGCAGCTCCATGGAAGAGCAGTACTTC. V gene TRBV7-2 combines with J gene TRBJ2-7, with D hard to call. This CDR3 comprises 11 residues. Between the trimmed V and J ends, which lost 4 bases and 7 bases, there was a span of 8 bases. Germline V gives CDR1 SGHTA, CDR2 FQGNSA. Based on the CDR3 plus reference TRBV7-2 and TRBJ2-7, the full variable domain is GAGVSQSPSNKVTEKGKDVELRCDPISGHTALYWYRQSLGQGLEFLIYFQGNSAPDKSGLPSDRFSAERTGGSVSTLTIQRTQQEDSAVYLCASSSMEEQYFGPGTRLTVT.

To note about this clonotype: A much larger clone differs by one base, so this may be a read error. The rearrangement uses TRBV20-1 and TRBJ2-1; the D is unclear. This CDR3 has 12 amino acids. Germline values: CDR1 DFQATT, CDR2 SNEGSKA (reference sequence). The CDR3 spells CSASPVHNGQFF. The CDR3 DNA sequence: TGCAGTGCTAGCCCTGTTCACAATGGGCAGTTCTTC.

This chain links TRBV19 with TRBJ1-5, with a weak D call TRBD1 (5 bases). Germline lookup yields CDR1 LNHDA and CDR2 SQIVND (reference sequence). Trimming removed 7 bases from V and 6 bases from J, with 19 bases in between. The CDR3 totals 15 residues. The CDR3 bases are TGTGCCAGTATCCCAACCCCAGGGTTCGGTCAGCCCCAGCATTTT. Residues: CASIPTPGFGQPQHF.

A few counts support this clonotype. This chain connects TRBV6-6 to TRBJ1-5, with 8 positions matching TRBD1. V trimming: 0 bases; J trimming: 5 bases; junction bases outside the gene matches: 12. The germline V gene has CDR1 MNHNY and CDR2 SVGAGI (reference sequence). The CDR3 extends over 18 amino acids. Here the CDR3 DNA reads TGTGCCAGCAGTTACTCTAAACCAGGGGGCGTGTTTGATCAGCCCCAGCATTTT. Its translation: CASSYSKPGGVFDQPQHF.

This clonotype was seen a handful of times. The V gene is TRBV6-1, the J gene TRBJ2-1, with 7 bases fitting TRBD1. Germline-derived CDR1 and CDR2 are MNHNS and SASEGT. This CDR3 comprises 13 residues. The V gene end was trimmed by 0 bases and the J gene end by 10 bases; junction bases not matched to a gene: 3. The CDR3 is CASSEAPRGEQFF. CDR3 sequence (DNA): TGTGCCAGCAGTGAAGCGCCCAGGGGGGAGCAGTTCTTC.

The V gene is TRBV18, the J gene TRBJ2-1; 8 bases are shared with TRBD1. V shed 0 bases and J 4 bases; nucleotides not matched to a gene: 2. Germline CDR1 KGHSH, CDR2 LQKENI. The CDR3 loop spans 15 amino acids. The CDR3 is CASSPPTGDYNEQFF. The CDR3 coding sequence is TGTGCCAGCTCACCACCGACAGGGGATTACAATGAGCAGTTCTTC.

There are many counts of this clonotype. The V gene is TRBV30, the J gene TRBJ2-7; 8 bases are a match to TRBD2. Germline CDR1 reads GTSNPN; CDR2 reads SVGIG (reference sequence). J lost 0 bases, V lost 4 bases, and 8 bases had no gene match. The CDR3 contains 15 residues. DNA of the CDR3: TGTGCCTGGATAGAGCGGGAGTGGGGCTCCTACGAGCAGTACTTC. Its translation is CAWIEREWGSYEQYF. The whole variable domain, filled in from reference TRBV30 and TRBJ2-7, reads SQTIHQWPATLVQPVGSPLSLECTVEGTSNPNLYWYRQAAGRGLQLLFYSVGIGQISSEVPQNLSASRPQDRQFILSSKKLLLSDSGFYLCAWIEREWGSYEQYFGPGTRLTVT.

This chain joins TRBV20-1 and TRBJ2-1; 10 nucleotides agree with TRBD2. This CDR3 region has 15 residues. The trim removed 3 bases at V and 6 bases at J, leaving 8 bases unmatched. CDR1 and CDR2 (germline): DFQATT, SNEGSKA (reference sequence). This chain's CDR3 is CSARPSGRRGNEQFF. The CDR3 coding sequence is TGCAGTGCTAGGCCTAGCGGGAGACGAGGCAATGAGCAGTTCTTC.

This clonotype was seen many times. The J gene is TRBJ2-5, the V gene TRBV18; 14 nucleotides agree with TRBD2. Germline CDR1 reads KGHSH; CDR2 reads LQKENI. This CDR3 is built from 15 residues. The ends lost 3 bases at V and 5 bases at J; junction bases unmatched: 2. The CDR3 region is CASSPGLAGVETQYF. The CDR3 coding sequence is TGTGCCAGCTCACCGGGACTAGCGGGAGTTGAGACCCAGTACTTC.

In its sample, this clonotype was seen a few times. J is TRBJ2-7 and V is TRBV28; D call uncertain. The CDR3 spans 15 residues. Germline CDR1 is MDHEN and CDR2 is SYDVKM. V was shortened by 6 bases and J by 3 bases, with 18 bases between the two germline ends. CDR3 in amino acids: CASRPPDGNFYEQYF. CDR3 bases: TGTGCCAGCAGACCCCCGGACGGAAACTTCTACGAGCAGTACTTC.

The table lists this clonotype with a few counts. This rearrangement joins TRBV29-1 to TRBJ2-1; 8 nucleotides agree with TRBD2. Germline V lookup: CDR1 SQVTM, CDR2 ANQGSEA. The V segment lost 0 bases and the J segment 0 bases; nucleotides outside the gene matches: 10. There are 18 residues in the CDR3. The CDR3 here is CSVEDPRLARSSYNEQFF. The CDR3, as DNA: TGCAGCGTTGAAGATCCGAGACTAGCGAGGAGCTCCTACAATGAGCAGTTCTTC.

This clonotype was picked up a small number of times. The chain employs TRBV5-1 and TRBJ2-3; D may correspond to TRBD1 or TRBD2 (6 bases each). The CDR3 extends over 16 amino acids. Trimming stripped 1 base from V and 3 bases from J, with 15 bases between. Germline CDR1 and CDR2: SGHRS and YFSETQ. The CDR3 is CASSLTFGGPTDTQYF. DNA for the CDR3: TGCGCCAGCAGCTTGACATTTGGGGGGCCAACAGATACGCAGTATTTT.

In this sample, this clonotype turned up many times. V and J are TRBV28 and TRBJ2-5; D is uncertain. Per the germline V gene, CDR1 is MDHEN and CDR2 is SYDVKM. This CDR3 comprises 14 residues. V lost 3 bases, J lost 4 bases, and 12 bases lay in between. CDR3: CASSFGGSGETQYF. The CDR3 DNA is TGTGCCAGCAGTTTTGGTGGGTCAGGAGAGACCCAGTACTTC. Full variable domain (missing parts from reference TRBV28 and TRBJ2-5): DVKVTQSSRYLVKRTGEKVFLECVQDMDHENMFWYRQDPGLGLRLIYFSYDVKMKEKGDIPEGYSVSREKKERFSLILESASTNQTSMYLCASSFGGSGETQYFGPGTRLLVL.

This clonotype has only a few counts. The chain links TRBV18 to TRBJ2-7, with 7 positions matching TRBD1. V lost 5 bases and J lost 3; bases outside the gene matches: 7. The CDR3 is 14 amino acids. Germline lookup yields CDR1 KGHSH and CDR2 LQKENI. CDR3 coding DNA: TGTGCCAGCTCAGCACAGGGGTCAGACTACGAGCAGTACTTC. Protein: CASSAQGSDYEQYF. Together with reference TRBV18 and TRBJ2-7, the CDR3 gives the full variable domain: NAGVMQNPRHLVRRRGQEARLRCSPMKGHSHVYWYRQLPEEGLKFMVYLQKENIIDESGMPKERFSAEFPKEGPSILRIQQVVRGDSAAYFCASSAQGSDYEQYFGPGTRLTVT.

DNA for the CDR3: TGTGCCAGTAGTGAAGCGGGAGGGCTCAATGAGCAGTTCTTC. The encoded protein is CASSEAGGLNEQFF. J is TRBJ2-1 and V is TRBV19, with 10 bases fitting TRBD2. CDR3 length equals 14 residues. The V gene end was trimmed by 5 bases and the J gene end by 6 bases; junction bases not matched to a gene: 4. Per germline, CDR1 LNHDA and CDR2 SQIVND (reference sequence).

The chain combines TRBV30 with TRBJ2-1, with 7 bases that match TRBD2. Losses at the gene ends were 0 bases for V and 7 bases for J; bases not matched to a gene: 12. Germline V gives CDR1 GTSNPN, CDR2 SVGIG (reference sequence). The CDR3 covers 16 residues. The CDR3 region has the DNA TGTGCCTGGAGTGTACTGGCGGGAGTCGGTAAGAATGAGCAGTTCTTC. It specifies CAWSVLAGVGKNEQFF.